A single TCR beta chain is shown here with its context. Its specificity is not known. Per germline, CDR1 SGHRS and CDR2 YFSETQ. The CDR3 runs to 14 residues. V lost 0 bases to trimming and J lost 2 bases, with 5 bases between them. The assay was immunoSEQ multiplex PCR, and TCRdb's table has in-frame clones only and misses some. This sample has about 67,000 clones, with roughly 87% found just once. Regarding time point: week 47, end of study. Mutant IDH1 20-mer peptide, at 300 ug, made up each vaccine dose, with topical imiquimod. This record comes from a study of a mutant IDH1 vaccine in newly diagnosed glioma. Study in general: The treated group averaged approximately 42 years old and was around 60% male, roughly 40% female. Earlier treatment was radiotherapy, temozolomide, or both, with most getting both.

This TCR derives from a man aged 30-40 years with glioma. Sequencing used PBMCs, obtained from a glioma patient whose treatment included an IDH1 peptide vaccine. The chain has TRBV5-1 and TRBJ1-4; D unresolved. The CDR3 DNA reads as TGCGCCAGCAGCTTGGACTCTACTAATGAAAAACTGTTTTTT. This gives the protein CASSLDSTNEKLFF.